Presented here are 10 T cell receptor beta chains from one specimen sequenced in a study of T cell responses to AZD1222 COVID-19 vaccine. Data came from immunoSEQ multiplex PCR; TCRdb stores just in-frame clones and leaves some out. The sample has about 120,000 clones; 91% are singletons. The material was peripheral blood, obtained on day 0 of AZD1222 vaccination. All receptors come from an adult in good health.

J is TRBJ2-1 and V is TRBV6-5, with unresolved D. The CDR3 is made up of 13 amino acids. The V and J ends lost 6 bases and 4 bases respectively, with 10 bases between them. The germline gives CDR1 MNHEY, CDR2 SVGAGI. The CDR3 reads CASRARHYNEQFF. The CDR3 nucleotides read TGTGCCAGCAGGGCGCGGCATTACAATGAGCAGTTCTTC.

V is TRBV10-1 and J is TRBJ1-2; 7 positions agree with TRBD1. The CDR3 is made up of 13 amino acids. Germline CDR1 is WNHNN and CDR2 is SYGVQD (reference sequence). The V segment lost 4 bases and the J segment 4 bases; nucleotides outside the gene matches: 3. CDR3 sequence reads: CASSAGGTYGYTF. CDR3 sequence (DNA): TGCGCCAGCAGTGCAGGGGGGACCTATGGCTACACCTTC.

The chain combines TRBV18 with TRBJ1-2; D unresolved. V lost 5 bases and J lost 5, with 9 bases in between. The CDR3 extends over 12 amino acids. The germline gives CDR1 KGHSH, CDR2 LQKENI. CDR3 coding DNA: TGTGCCAGCTCATCCGCTGGGTATGGCTACACCTTC. Translating it yields CASSSAGYGYTF.

This rearrangement joins TRBV28 to TRBJ1-2; D unresolved. V was pared by 6 bases and J by 8 bases, with 10 bases between. Germline CDR1 is MDHEN and CDR2 is SYDVKM. The CDR3 runs to 11 residues. CDR3 nucleotide sequence: TGTGCCAGCAGCTCATGGCCGGGCTACACCTTC. Translation gives CASSSWPGYTF.

The rearrangement joins TRBV30 to TRBJ2-6; a weak D match, TRBD2 (6 bases). This CDR3 spans 13 amino acids. Germline V gene lookup returns CDR1 GTSNPN and CDR2 SVGIG (reference sequence). Trimming left V 8 bases short and J 1 base short, with 9 bases between. The CDR3 DNA reads TGTGCCGAGCGGGTTTCTGGGGCCAACGTCCTGACTTTC. This translates into CAERVSGANVLTF.

The rearrangement links TRBV6-1 to TRBJ1-2, with a possible D match to TRBD1 (6 bases). V was pared by 2 bases and J by 4 bases, with 14 bases between. The CDR3 spans 15 residues. Germline V gene sequence: CDR1 MNHNS, CDR2 SASEGT. CDR3 DNA: TGTGCCAGCAGTGAATATACAGGGATGAGCTATGGCTACACCTTC. Protein: CASSEYTGMSYGYTF.

In this sample, this clone turned up a few times. Here the CDR3 reads CASSFRQSNSPLHF. The CDR3 bases are TGTGCCAGCAGTTTCCGGCAGAGTAATTCACCCCTCCACTTT. The chain joins TRBV27 to TRBJ1-6; D gene unclear. Trimming cost V 3 bases and J 6 bases, with 9 bases left between them. The length of the CDR3 is 14 residues. The germline V gene encodes CDR1 MNHEY and CDR2 SMNVEV (reference sequence).

The CDR3 loop is CAISELPEGYTF. CDR3 DNA sequence: TGTGCCATCAGTGAGCTCCCTGAAGGCTACACCTTC. This chain connects TRBV10-3 to TRBJ1-2; D not resolved. The CDR3 has 12 amino acids. The germline gives CDR1 ENHRY, CDR2 SYGVKD. The V end was cut by 2 bases, the J end by 8 bases, with 9 bases between.

This clone was recorded only once. The rearrangement joins TRBV7-3 to TRBJ2-1, with 10 bases aligning to TRBD1. V gave up 10 bases and J gave up 7 bases; unmatched junction bases: 13. CDR1 and CDR2 (germline): SGHTA, FQGTGA. This CDR3 has 15 residues. CDR3 DNA sequence: TGTGCCACCGCGCAAGGGACAGGGGTGTCTAATGAGCAGTTCTTC. Translation gives CATAQGTGVSNEQFF.

The rearrangement links TRBV28 to TRBJ2-3; 7 bases fit TRBD1. Germline assignment: CDR1 MDHEN and CDR2 SYDVKM. Trimming cost V 4 bases and J 5 bases; bases outside gene matches: 12. CDR3 length: 16 residues. The CDR3 protein is CASSSRQGRRIDTQYF. CDR3 bases: TGTGCCAGCAGTTCCCGACAGGGAAGAAGAATAGATACGCAGTATTTT.